The source of this TCR beta chain is a study of T cells after yellow fever vaccination. CDR3 length: 17 amino acids. Germline CDR1 SNHLY, CDR2 FYNNEI. V shed 7 bases, J shed 0 bases, and the junction held 12 bases outside the gene matches. MiXCR was run by TCRdb on the 5' RACE reads, yielding one entry per CDR3 protein. The table lists some 500,000 distinct CDR3 sequences, roughly 14% of them singletons. The clonotype was recovered from a man younger than 40 who received the YFV17D yellow fever vaccine. The material sequenced was PBMCs, taken on the day of the yellow fever booster vaccination. This chain joins TRBV2 and TRBJ2-1, with 7 bases identical to TRBD2. In DNA form, the CDR3 reads TGTGCCAGCATTTCCAGCGGGATTTCAAGCTCCTACAATGAGCAGTTCTTC. This encodes CASISSGISSSYNEQFF.